The present entry profiles one T cell receptor (beta chain) with its context. The V gene end was trimmed by 3 bases and the J gene end by 5 bases; junction bases not matched to a gene: 5. The CDR3 is 15 residues long. Per the germline V gene, CDR1 is KGHDR and CDR2 is SFDVKD. Sequencing used immunoSEQ v3. Some clones are missing from TCRdb's copy, which holds only in-frame ones; the method was immunoSEQ multiplex PCR. The table includes roughly 58,000 clones, about 81% detected once. Stated time point: pre-treatment sample, taken before nivolumab and TIL therapy. Enrollment ran from late 2017 to early 2020. This sample is drawn from a study of TIL therapy for anti-PD-1-resistant metastatic lung cancer. The wider study: Progressing patients received lymphodepletion, expanded TIL infusion and IL-2. Median patient age was about 56, ranging roughly 38-75 years. A few tumors were EGFR-mutant and two were ALK-rearranged.

This chain joins TRBV24-1 and TRBJ2-5, with 10 bases identical to TRBD1. The material was blood, obtained at baseline. This TCR came from a person between 25 and 79 years old with non-small cell lung cancer. The CDR3 protein is CATSDRTGGMETQYF. The CDR3 DNA reads as TGTGCCACCAGTGATAGGACAGGGGGGATGGAGACCCAGTACTTC.